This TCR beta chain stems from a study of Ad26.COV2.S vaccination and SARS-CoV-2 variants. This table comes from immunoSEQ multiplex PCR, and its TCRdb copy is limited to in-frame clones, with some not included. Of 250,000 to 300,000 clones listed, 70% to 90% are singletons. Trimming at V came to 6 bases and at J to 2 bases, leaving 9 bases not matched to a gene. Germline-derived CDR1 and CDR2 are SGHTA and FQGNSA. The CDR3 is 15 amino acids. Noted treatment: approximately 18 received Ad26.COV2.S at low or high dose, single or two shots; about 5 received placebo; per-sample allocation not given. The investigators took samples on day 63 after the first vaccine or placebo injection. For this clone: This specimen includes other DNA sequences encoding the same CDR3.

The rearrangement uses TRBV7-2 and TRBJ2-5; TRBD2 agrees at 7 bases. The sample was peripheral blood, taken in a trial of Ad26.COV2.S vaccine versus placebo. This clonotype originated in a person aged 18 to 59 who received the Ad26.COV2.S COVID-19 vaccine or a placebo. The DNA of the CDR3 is TGTGCCAGCAGTCTGAGGGGTAGCGGGCAAGAGACCCAGTACTTC. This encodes CASSLRGSGQETQYF.